The clone carrying this TCR beta chain was observed a handful of times. The data originate from a study of molecular identifiers for immune sequencing clone quantification. As previously described, bulk TCR libraries were made using listed TCR primers. TCRdb recomputed calls from the PCR reads with MiXCR, one row per CDR3 protein. Of more than 550,000 distinct CDR3 sequences listed, over 25% are singletons. Specimen: naive CD8+ T cells from blood, with Jurkat cell RNA spiked in. Sample subset: FACS-sorted CD8+CD4-CCR7+CD45RA+ naive T cells. The receptor's source is a human donor in good health. Some libraries in this study had Jurkat cell RNA spiked in.

This chain's CDR3 is CASSLAGIPSYEQYF. CDR3 bases: TGCGCCAGCAGCTTAGCCGGGATTCCCTCCTACGAGCAGTACTTC. This chain uses TRBV5-1 with TRBJ2-7; possibly TRBD2 for D (5 bases). The V gene's germline CDR1 is SGHRS and CDR2 YFSETQ. Trimming took off 2 bases at V and 0 bases at J, with 12 bases between the two ends. This CDR3 contains 15 residues.